This T cell receptor (beta chain) derives from a study of spatial heterogeneity in lung cancer. The overall study: Consistent detection of more beta-chain than alpha-chain sequences was observed.

This clonotype has only a few counts. CDR1 is MNHEY and CDR2 is SVGAGI in the germline V gene. This CDR3 is built from 16 residues. V dropped 4 bases and J dropped 1 base, with 15 bases sitting between them. Every cDNA TCR molecule received its own unique molecular identifier. TCRdb called the 5' RACE reads again in MiXCR, with one record for every CDR3 protein. The sample includes about 94,000 distinct CDR3 sequences, less than 20% seen only once; the top ten take around a fifth. The time point was: blood at routine non-recurrence follow-up after resection. Source: PBMCs, taken at follow-up. The clonotype originates from a male donor with early-stage non-small cell lung cancer. The chain carries TRBV6-5 and TRBJ2-3; D gene ambiguous. CDR3 in DNA: TGTGCCAGCAGTTGGACCCCCTCTACGGGCACAGATACGCAGTATTTT. Translating gives CASSWTPSTGTDTQYF.